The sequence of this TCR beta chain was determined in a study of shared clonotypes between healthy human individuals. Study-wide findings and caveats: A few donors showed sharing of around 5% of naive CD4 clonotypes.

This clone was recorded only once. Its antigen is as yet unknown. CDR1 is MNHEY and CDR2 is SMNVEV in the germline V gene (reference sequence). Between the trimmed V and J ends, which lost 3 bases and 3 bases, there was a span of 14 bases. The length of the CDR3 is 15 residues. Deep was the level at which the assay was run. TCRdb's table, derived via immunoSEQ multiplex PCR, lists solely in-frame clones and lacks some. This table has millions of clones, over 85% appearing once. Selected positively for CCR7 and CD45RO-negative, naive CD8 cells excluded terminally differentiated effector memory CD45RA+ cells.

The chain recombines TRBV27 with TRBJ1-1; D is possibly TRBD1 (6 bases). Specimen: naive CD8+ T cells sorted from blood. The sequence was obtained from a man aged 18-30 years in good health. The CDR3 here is CASSFGSGVDTEAFF. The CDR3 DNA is TGTGCCAGCAGTTTTGGTTCAGGGGTGGACACTGAAGCTTTCTTT.